Reported below is one TCR beta chain. This sample was taken from a study of OX40 agonist ivuxolimab in advanced cancers. Here immunoSEQ multiplex PCR was the method, and the copy in TCRdb shows in-frame clones only, minus some. The repertoire holds about 84,000 clones, with roughly 84% as singletons. Trimming removed 5 bases at V and 0 bases at J, with 11 bases between. Germline V CDR1 and CDR2: SGHRS, YFSETQ. CDR3 size: 15 residues. The chain combines TRBV5-1 with TRBJ2-2; no clear D. This clonotype originated in an adult with an advanced solid tumor such as melanoma, head and neck, liver or kidney cancer. The input for sequencing was CD4+ or CD8+ T cells sorted from blood, taken in a trial of the OX40 agonist ivuxolimab. CDR3 loop: CASSETESNTGELFF. As DNA, the CDR3 is TGCGCCAGCAGTGAAACAGAGTCGAACACCGGGGAGCTGTTTTTT.